This TCR beta chain is from a study of a mutant IDH1 vaccine in newly diagnosed glioma. Study in general: Eight vaccinations went to patients in weeks 1, 3, 5, 7, 11, 15, 19, 23. The study started vaccination 4-6 weeks after radiotherapy alone, or with temozolomide cycles. Most patients had radiochemotherapy with temozolomide before enrollment; others had one alone. Study conclusions and caveats: Pseudoprogression appeared unlinked to shifts in leading peripheral T cell clonotypes.

This sample's time point: week 11, during vaccination. In every dose of vaccine, 300 ug of mutant IDH1 20-mer peptide was given alongside topical imiquimod. The CDR3 covers 16 residues. Germline V gene data show CDR1 as LNHNV and CDR2 as YYDKDF (reference sequence). V lost 5 bases to trimming and J lost 6 bases, with 19 bases between them. TCRdb keeps only in-frame clones here, not all; method: immunoSEQ multiplex PCR. The sample has tens of thousands of clones, around 73% seen once. Details on this clone: Its antigen is still unknown.

This receptor was identified in a woman under 30 with glioma. The chain combines TRBV15 with TRBJ2-2; D is possibly TRBD1 or TRBD2 (5 bases each). This material consisted of PBMCs, taken from a glioma patient whose treatment included an IDH1 peptide vaccine. This chain's CDR3 is CATSYKGWDGAGELFF. The CDR3 DNA sequence: TGTGCCACCAGCTATAAGGGGTGGGACGGCGCCGGGGAGCTGTTTTTT.